What follows is one TCR beta chain and its context. V lost 4 bases and J lost 9; bases outside the gene matches: 12. Per germline, CDR1 MNHNS and CDR2 SASEGT. The CDR3 extends over 17 amino acids. In the original analysis: Estimation of nucleated cell counts was performed using reference gene primer amplification. Method: immunoSEQ multiplex PCR; TCRdb's copy keeps in-frame clones and lacks some. The V and J calls and clone size were taken over from that table, and D and trimming were inferred from the DNA. The table includes about 160,000 clones, approximately 86% detected once. During active infection, Seattle patients enrolled and were then monitored through disease. The entry originates in a study of blood T cell repertoires in COVID-19.

The sample taken for sequencing was peripheral blood. The sequence derives from a man aged 55 to 70 with COVID-19, enrolled during active disease. V gene TRBV6-1 combines with J gene TRBJ1-6; 10 bases are shared with TRBD1. The CDR3 protein is CASSGNGTGEVGSPLHF. CDR3 in DNA: TGTGCCAGCAGTGGGAACGGGACAGGGGAGGTAGGTTCACCCCTCCACTTT.